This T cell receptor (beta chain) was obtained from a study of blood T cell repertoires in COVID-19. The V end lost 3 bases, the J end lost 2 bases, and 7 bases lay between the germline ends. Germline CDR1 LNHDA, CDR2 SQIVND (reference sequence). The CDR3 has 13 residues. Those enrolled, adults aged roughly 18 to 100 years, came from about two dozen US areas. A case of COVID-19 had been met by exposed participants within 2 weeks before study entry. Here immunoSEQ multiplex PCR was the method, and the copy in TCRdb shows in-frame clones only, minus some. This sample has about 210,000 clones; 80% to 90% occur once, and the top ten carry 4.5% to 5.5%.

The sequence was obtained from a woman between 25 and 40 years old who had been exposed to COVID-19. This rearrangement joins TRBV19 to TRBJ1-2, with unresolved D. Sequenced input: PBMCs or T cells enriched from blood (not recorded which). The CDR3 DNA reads TGTGCCAGTAGTATCTCGGGGAACTATGGCTACACCTTC. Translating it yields CASSISGNYGYTF.